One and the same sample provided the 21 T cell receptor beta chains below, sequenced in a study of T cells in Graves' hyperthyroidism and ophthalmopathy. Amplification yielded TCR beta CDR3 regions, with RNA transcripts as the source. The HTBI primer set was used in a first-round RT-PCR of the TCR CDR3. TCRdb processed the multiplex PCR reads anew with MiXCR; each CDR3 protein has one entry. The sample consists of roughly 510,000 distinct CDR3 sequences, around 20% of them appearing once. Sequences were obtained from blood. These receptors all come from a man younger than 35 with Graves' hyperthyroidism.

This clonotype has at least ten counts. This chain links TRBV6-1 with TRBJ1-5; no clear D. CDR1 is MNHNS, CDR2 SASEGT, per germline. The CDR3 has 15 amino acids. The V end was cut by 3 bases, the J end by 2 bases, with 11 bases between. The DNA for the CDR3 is TGTGCCAGCAGTGACAGGAGGGATGGCAATCAGCCCCAGCATTTT. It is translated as CASSDRRDGNQPQHF.

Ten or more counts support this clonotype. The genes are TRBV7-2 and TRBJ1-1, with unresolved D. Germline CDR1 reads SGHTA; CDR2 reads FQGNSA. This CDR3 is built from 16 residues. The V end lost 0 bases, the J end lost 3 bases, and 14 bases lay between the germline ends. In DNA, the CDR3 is TGTGCCAGCAGCTTAGCGCCGCTGGGGTACTACACTGAAGCTTTCTTT. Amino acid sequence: CASSLAPLGYYTEAFF.

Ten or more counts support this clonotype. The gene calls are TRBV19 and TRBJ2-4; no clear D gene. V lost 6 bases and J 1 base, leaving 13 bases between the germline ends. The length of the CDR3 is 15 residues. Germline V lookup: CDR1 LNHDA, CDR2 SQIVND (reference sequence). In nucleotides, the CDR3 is TGTGCCAGTAGGATAACGTTGCTCGCCAAAAACATTCAGTACTTC. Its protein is CASRITLLAKNIQYF.

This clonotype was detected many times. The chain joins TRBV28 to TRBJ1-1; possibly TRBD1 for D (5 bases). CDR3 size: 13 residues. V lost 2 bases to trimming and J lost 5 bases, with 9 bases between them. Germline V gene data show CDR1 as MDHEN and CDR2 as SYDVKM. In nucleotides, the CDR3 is TGTGCCAGCAGTTTAGGGGGTCCGACTGAAGCTTTCTTT. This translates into CASSLGGPTEAFF. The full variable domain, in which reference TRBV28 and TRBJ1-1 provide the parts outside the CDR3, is DVKVTQSSRYLVKRTGEKVFLECVQDMDHENMFWYRQDPGLGLRLIYFSYDVKMKEKGDIPEGYSVSREKKERFSLILESASTNQTSMYLCASSLGGPTEAFFGQGTRLTVV.

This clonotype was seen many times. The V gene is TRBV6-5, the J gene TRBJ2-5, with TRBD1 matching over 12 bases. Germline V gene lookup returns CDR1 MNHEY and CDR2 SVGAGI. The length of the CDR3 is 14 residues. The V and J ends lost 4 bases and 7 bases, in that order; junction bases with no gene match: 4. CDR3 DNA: TGTGCCAGCAGTTGGGGGACAGGGGGCGTGACCCAGTACTTC. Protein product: CASSWGTGGVTQYF.

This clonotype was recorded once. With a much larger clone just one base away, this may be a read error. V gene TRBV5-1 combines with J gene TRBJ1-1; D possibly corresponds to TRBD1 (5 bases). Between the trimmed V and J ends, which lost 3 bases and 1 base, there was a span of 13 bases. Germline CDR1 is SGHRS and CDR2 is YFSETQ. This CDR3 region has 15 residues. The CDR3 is CASSYGAGANTEAFF. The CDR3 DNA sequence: TGCGCCAGCAGCTACGGGGCGGGCGCGAACACTGAAGCTTTCTTT.

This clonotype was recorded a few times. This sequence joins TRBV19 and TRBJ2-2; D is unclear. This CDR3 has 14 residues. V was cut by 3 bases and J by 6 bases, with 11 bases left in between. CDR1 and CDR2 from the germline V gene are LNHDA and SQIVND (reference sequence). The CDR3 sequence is CASSISPGSGELFF. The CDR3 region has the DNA TGTGCCAGTAGTATTAGCCCAGGCTCCGGGGAGCTGTTTTTT. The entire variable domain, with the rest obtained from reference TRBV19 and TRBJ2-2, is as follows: DGGITQSPKYLFRKEGQNVTLSCEQNLNHDAMYWYRQDPGQGLRLIYYSQIVNDFQKGDIAEGYSVSREKKESFPLTVTSAQKNPTAFYLCASSISPGSGELFFGEGSRLTVL.

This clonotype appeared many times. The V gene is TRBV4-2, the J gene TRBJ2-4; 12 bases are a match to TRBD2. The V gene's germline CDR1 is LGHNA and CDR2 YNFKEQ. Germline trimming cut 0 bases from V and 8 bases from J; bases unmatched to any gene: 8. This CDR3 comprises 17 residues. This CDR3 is CASSQEGPSGGVDIQYF. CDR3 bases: TGTGCCAGCAGCCAAGAGGGGCCTAGCGGGGGGGTCGACATTCAGTACTTC.

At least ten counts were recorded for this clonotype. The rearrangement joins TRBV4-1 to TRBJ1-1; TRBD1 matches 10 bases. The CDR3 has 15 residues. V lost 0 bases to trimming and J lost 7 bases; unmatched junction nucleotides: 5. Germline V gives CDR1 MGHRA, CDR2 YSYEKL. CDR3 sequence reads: CASSQDPGQGFEAFF. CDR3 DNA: TGCGCCAGCAGCCAAGATCCGGGACAGGGGTTTGAAGCTTTCTTT.

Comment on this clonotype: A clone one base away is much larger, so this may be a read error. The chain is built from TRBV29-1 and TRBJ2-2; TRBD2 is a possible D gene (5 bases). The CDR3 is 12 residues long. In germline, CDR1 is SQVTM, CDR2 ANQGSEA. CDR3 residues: CSVDQNTGELVF. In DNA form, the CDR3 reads TGCAGCGTTGACCAAAATACCGGGGAGCTGGTTTTT.

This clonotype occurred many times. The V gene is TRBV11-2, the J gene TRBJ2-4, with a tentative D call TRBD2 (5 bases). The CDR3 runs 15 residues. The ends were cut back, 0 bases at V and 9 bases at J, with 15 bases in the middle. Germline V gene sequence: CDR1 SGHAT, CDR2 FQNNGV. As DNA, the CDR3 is TGTGCCAGCAGCTTAGAGCCCCGGGATGGAGCCATTCAGTACTTC. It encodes CASSLEPRDGAIQYF.

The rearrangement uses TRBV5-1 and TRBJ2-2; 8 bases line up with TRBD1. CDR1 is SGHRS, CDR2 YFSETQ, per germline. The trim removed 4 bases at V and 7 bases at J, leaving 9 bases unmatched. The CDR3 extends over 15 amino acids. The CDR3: CASSAMTGVGGELFF. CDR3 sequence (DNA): TGCGCCAGCAGCGCAATGACAGGGGTTGGCGGGGAGCTGTTTTTT.

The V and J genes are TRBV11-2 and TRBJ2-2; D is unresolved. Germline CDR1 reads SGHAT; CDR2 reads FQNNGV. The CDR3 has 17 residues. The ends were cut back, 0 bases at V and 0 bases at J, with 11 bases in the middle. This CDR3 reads CASSLESRWTNTGELFF. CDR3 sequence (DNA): TGTGCCAGCAGCTTAGAGTCCAGGTGGACGAACACCGGGGAGCTGTTTTTT.

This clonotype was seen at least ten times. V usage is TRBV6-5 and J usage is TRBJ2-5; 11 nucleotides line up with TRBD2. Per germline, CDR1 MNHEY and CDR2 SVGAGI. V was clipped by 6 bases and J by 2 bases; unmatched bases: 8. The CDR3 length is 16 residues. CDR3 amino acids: CASRSRGTSGQETQYF. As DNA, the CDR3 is TGTGCCAGCAGATCTCGCGGGACTAGCGGACAAGAGACCCAGTACTTC.

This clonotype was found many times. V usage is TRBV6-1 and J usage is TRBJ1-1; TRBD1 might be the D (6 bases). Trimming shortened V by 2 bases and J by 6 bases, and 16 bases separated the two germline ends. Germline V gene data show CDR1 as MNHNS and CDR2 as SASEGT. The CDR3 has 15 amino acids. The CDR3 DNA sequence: TGTGCCAGCAGTGAATCCTTTACCGGACAGCCTGAAGCTTTCTTT. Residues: CASSESFTGQPEAFF.

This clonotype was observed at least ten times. CDR3 amino acids: CASSSSTGVGETQYF. CDR3 in DNA: TGTGCCAGCAGTTCCTCGACAGGGGTGGGAGAGACCCAGTACTTC. The chain recombines TRBV6-2 or TRBV6-3 with TRBJ2-5, with 8 bases aligning to TRBD1. The germline V gene has CDR1 MNHEY and CDR2 SVGEGT. This CDR3 comprises 15 residues. V was pared by 4 bases and J by 4 bases, with 8 bases of the junction left unmatched.

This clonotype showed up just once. The CDR3: CASSPGTSGHGYTF. The CDR3 DNA is TGTGCCAGCAGTCCCGGGACCTCAGGACATGGCTACACCTTC. This chain joins TRBV12-3 or TRBV12-4 and TRBJ1-2; a weak D match, TRBD1 (5 bases). This CDR3 contains 14 residues. V gave up 5 bases and J gave up 6 bases, with 16 bases separating them.

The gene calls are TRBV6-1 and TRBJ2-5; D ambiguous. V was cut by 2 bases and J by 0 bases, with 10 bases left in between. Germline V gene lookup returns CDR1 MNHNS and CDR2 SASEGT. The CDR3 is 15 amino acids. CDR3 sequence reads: CASSEFSWYQETQYF. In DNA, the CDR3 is TGTGCCAGCAGTGAATTTTCGTGGTACCAAGAGACCCAGTACTTC.

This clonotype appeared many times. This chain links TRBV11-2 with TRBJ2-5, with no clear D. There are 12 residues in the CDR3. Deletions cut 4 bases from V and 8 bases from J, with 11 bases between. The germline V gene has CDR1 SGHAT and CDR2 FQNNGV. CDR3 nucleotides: TGTGCCAGCAGCTCCCACGACCCTACCCAGTACTTC. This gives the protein CASSSHDPTQYF.

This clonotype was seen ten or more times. The CDR3 DNA reads as TGTGCCAGCAGTCGACAGGAGCAAGAGACCCAGTACTTC. Its translation: CASSRQEQETQYF. The chain uses TRBV7-6 and TRBJ2-5; TRBD1 might be the D (6 bases). This CDR3 is built from 13 residues. Trimming stripped 6 bases from V and 2 bases from J, with 10 bases between. Looked up from germline, CDR1 is SGHVS and CDR2 is FNYEAQ.

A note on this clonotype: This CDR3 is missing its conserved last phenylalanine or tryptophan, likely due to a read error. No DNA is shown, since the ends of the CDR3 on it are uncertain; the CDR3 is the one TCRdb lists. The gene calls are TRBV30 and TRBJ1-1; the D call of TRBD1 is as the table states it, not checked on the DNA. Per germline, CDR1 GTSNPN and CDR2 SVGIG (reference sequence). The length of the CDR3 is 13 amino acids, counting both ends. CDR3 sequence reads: CAGRTGEVTEACL.